The source of this T cell receptor (beta chain) is a study of control samples from healthy donors and cancer patients. Some clones are missing from TCRdb's copy, which holds only in-frame ones; the method was immunoSEQ multiplex PCR. Of tens of thousands of clones in the sample, about 83% are singletons; the top ten hold about 22%. This CDR3 spans 13 amino acids. J lost 8 bases, V lost 6 bases, and 7 bases had no gene match. Germline-derived CDR1 and CDR2 are SGHRS and YFSETQ. Sequenced material: PBMCs. This TCR derives from a woman aged 55-70 years with lung cancer. The chain is built from TRBV5-1 and TRBJ1-4; 7 nucleotides align to TRBD1. The CDR3 protein is CASTFQGGEKLFF. The CDR3 nucleotides are TGCGCCAGCACATTCCAGGGGGGAGAAAAACTGTTTTTT.